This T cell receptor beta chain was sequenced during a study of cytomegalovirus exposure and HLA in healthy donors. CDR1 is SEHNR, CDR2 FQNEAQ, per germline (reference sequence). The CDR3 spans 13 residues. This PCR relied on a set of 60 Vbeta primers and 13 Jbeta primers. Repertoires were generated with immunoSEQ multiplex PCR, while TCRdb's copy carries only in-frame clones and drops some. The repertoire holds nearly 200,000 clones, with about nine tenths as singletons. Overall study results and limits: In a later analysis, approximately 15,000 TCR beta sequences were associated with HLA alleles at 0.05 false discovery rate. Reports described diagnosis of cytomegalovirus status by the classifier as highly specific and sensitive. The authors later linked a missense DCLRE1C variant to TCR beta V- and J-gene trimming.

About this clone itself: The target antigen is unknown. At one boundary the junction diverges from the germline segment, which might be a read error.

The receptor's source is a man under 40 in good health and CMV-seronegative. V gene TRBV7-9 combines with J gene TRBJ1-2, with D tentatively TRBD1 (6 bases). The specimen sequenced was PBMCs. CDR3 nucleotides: TGTTCCAGCAGCTACGGTAACAGGGTTGGCTACACCTTC. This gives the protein CSSSYGNRVGYTF.